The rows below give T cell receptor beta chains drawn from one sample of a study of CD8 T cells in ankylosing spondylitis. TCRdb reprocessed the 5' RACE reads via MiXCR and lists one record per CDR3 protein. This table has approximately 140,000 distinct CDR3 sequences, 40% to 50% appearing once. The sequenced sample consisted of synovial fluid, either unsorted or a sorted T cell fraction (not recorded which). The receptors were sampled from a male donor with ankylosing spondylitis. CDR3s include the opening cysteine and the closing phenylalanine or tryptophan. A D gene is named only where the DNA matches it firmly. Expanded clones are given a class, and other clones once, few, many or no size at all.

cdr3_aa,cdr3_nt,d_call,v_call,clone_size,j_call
CASSFPWWNALRGHEQYF,TGTGCCAGCAGTTTCCCCTGGTGGAATGCGCTACGGGGTCACGAGCAGTACTTC,NA,TRBV28,NA,TRBJ2-7
CASGGVNTEAFF,TGTGCCAGCGGCGGGGTGAACACTGAAGCTTTCTTT,NA,TRBV12-3/TRBV12-4,NA,TRBJ1-1
CAISESRVGNQPQHF,TGTGCCATCAGTGAGTCCCGGGTTGGCAATCAGCCCCAGCATTTT,NA,TRBV10-3,NA,TRBJ1-5
CAYRGPSRCEQYF,TGTGCCTACCGGGGGCCTAGCCGGTGCGAGCAGTACTTC,NA,TRBV27,NA,TRBJ2-7
CASSLAGINEQFF,TGTGCCAGCAGCTTAGCGGGAATCAATGAGCAGTTCTTC,TRBD2,TRBV5-6,NA,TRBJ2-1
CASSQHHPRGLGYNEQFF,TGCGCCAGCAGCCAGCACCACCCCAGGGGCCTGGGATACAATGAGCAGTTCTTC,NA,TRBV4-3,NA,TRBJ2-1
CATSRGVRIIYEQYF,TGTGCCACCAGCAGAGGTGTCAGGATCATCTACGAGCAGTACTTC,NA,TRBV15,NA,TRBJ2-7
CASSLPRGTEETQYF,TGTGCCAGCAGCTTGCCCCGGGGGACCGAAGAGACCCAGTACTTC,NA,TRBV7-9,many,TRBJ2-5
CASSFRGSYNEQFF,TGTGCCAGCAGTTTTAGAGGGTCCTACAATGAGCAGTTCTTC,NA,TRBV28,few,TRBJ2-1
CASSLVPGQGQETQYF,TGTGCCAGCAGCTTAGTCCCGGGACAGGGGCAAGAGACCCAGTACTTC,TRBD1,TRBV7-9,few,TRBJ2-5
CASSPNREPNYGYTF,TGTGCCAGCAGTCCCAACAGGGAGCCTAACTATGGCTACACCTTC,NA,TRBV6-1,NA,TRBJ1-2
CARIFGAFF,TGTGCCAGAATATTTGGAGCTTTCTTT,NA,TRBV2,few,TRBJ1-1
CASSFWDIVQPQHF,TGTGCCAGCAGTTTTTGGGACATAGTCCAGCCCCAGCATTTT,NA,TRBV12-3/TRBV12-4,once,TRBJ1-5
CASSPAGFSYEQYF,TGTGCCAGCAGCCCAGCTGGTTTTTCCTACGAGCAGTACTTC,NA,TRBV14,few,TRBJ2-7
CAWKGDHYGYTF,TGTGCCTGGAAGGGGGACCACTATGGCTACACCTTC,NA,TRBV30,NA,TRBJ1-2
CASSLSDRGYGYTF,TGTGCCAGCAGTTTATCCGACAGGGGCTATGGCTACACCTTC,TRBD1,TRBV27,once,TRBJ1-2
CSASVGGDSYEQYF,TGCAGTGCTAGTGTCGGCGGGGACAGCTACGAGCAGTACTTC,NA,TRBV20-1,many,TRBJ2-7
CASSAGLADEKETQYF,TGTGCCAGCAGTGCGGGACTAGCGGATGAGAAAGAGACCCAGTACTTC,TRBD2,TRBV2,medium-sized,TRBJ2-5
CASSLLSFPKTYNEQFF,TGTGCCAGCAGTCTCTTATCCTTCCCGAAGACTTACAATGAGCAGTTCTTC,NA,TRBV12-3/TRBV12-4,NA,TRBJ2-1
CASSYSRAEETQYF,TGTGCCAGCAGTTACTCTAGGGCAGAAGAGACCCAGTACTTC,NA,TRBV6-5,NA,TRBJ2-5
CSARRLAGGPLYNEQFF,TGCAGTGCTAGACGGCTAGCGGGAGGGCCTTTATACAATGAGCAGTTCTTC,TRBD2,TRBV20-1,NA,TRBJ2-1
CASRGQDRSGANVLTF,TGCGCCAGCAGAGGACAGGACCGCTCTGGGGCCAACGTCCTGACTTTC,TRBD1,TRBV23-1,many,TRBJ2-6
CAISGNDQPFATNEKLFF,TGTGCCATCAGTGGGAACGACCAGCCCTTTGCAACTAATGAAAAACTGTTTTTT,NA,TRBV10-3,NA,TRBJ1-4
CASSLGLRTETQYF,TGCGCCAGCAGCTTGGGGCTCAGGACCGAGACCCAGTACTTC,NA,TRBV5-1,NA,TRBJ2-5
CASKEKTGAPYEQYF,TGTGCCAGCAAGGAAAAAACAGGGGCGCCCTACGAGCAGTACTTC,TRBD1,TRBV2,NA,TRBJ2-7
CASSQGGYNNEQFF,TGCGCCAGCAGCCAAGGAGGCTATAACAATGAGCAGTTCTTC,NA,TRBV4-1,few,TRBJ2-1
CASSQWTGGSTNEKLFF,TGCGCCAGCAGCCAATGGACAGGGGGCTCAACTAATGAAAAACTGTTTTTT,TRBD1,TRBV4-1,NA,TRBJ1-4
CASSVPGRSGEKLFF,TGTGCCAGCAGCGTGCCGGGCAGATCTGGGGAAAAACTGTTTTTT,NA,TRBV7-9,NA,TRBJ1-4
CASSLAVAGHHHNEQFF,TGTGCCAGCAGCTTAGCGGTAGCGGGCCACCACCACAATGAGCAGTTCTTC,TRBD2,TRBV7-8,NA,TRBJ2-1
CASSQDLADSYNEQFF,TGCGCCAGCAGCCAAGATTTAGCGGACTCCTACAATGAGCAGTTCTTC,NA,TRBV4-1,few,TRBJ2-1
CSAIRVGDTEAFF,TGCAGTGCTATCAGGGTGGGGGACACTGAAGCTTTCTTT,NA,TRBV20-1,NA,TRBJ1-1
CASSQGATWLYNEQFF,TGTGCCAGCAGCCAAGGTGCGACGTGGTTGTACAATGAGCAGTTCTTC,NA,TRBV3-1,few,TRBJ2-1
CASSGRDTFYEQYF,TGCGCCAGCAGCGGCCGGGACACGTTCTACGAGCAGTACTTC,NA,TRBV5-1,NA,TRBJ2-7
CASSPPGGRPDSYNEQFF,TGTGCCAGCAGTCCCCCAGGGGGGAGGCCCGACTCCTACAATGAGCAGTTCTTC,NA,TRBV28,NA,TRBJ2-1
CASSLQGKAFF,TGTGCCAGCAGCCTACAGGGAAAAGCTTTCTTT,NA,TRBV14,few,TRBJ1-1
CASTTTTPGGEQYF,TGTGCCAGCACTACCACCACTCCAGGGGGTGAGCAGTACTTC,TRBD1,TRBV12-3/TRBV12-4,NA,TRBJ2-7
CSARVQANYGYTF,TGCAGTGCTAGAGTACAAGCTAACTATGGCTACACCTTC,NA,TRBV20-1,few,TRBJ1-2
CASSYSQGVDEQYF,TGTGCCAGCAGTTACTCACAGGGTGTTGACGAGCAGTACTTC,NA,TRBV6-5,few,TRBJ2-7
CSARDIGGGPSHSEAFF,TGCAGTGCTAGAGATATTGGTGGAGGACCCTCACACTCTGAAGCTTTCTTT,NA,TRBV20-1,few,TRBJ1-1
CASSYEWGGYEQYF,TGTGCCAGCAGTTACGAGTGGGGGGGGTACGAGCAGTACTTC,TRBD2,TRBV6-2/TRBV6-3,many,TRBJ2-7